This T cell receptor (beta chain) was identified during a study of beta chain features in type 1 diabetes. The study's findings and limits: Cells carrying high TCR expression could end up over-represented when cDNA is sequenced. In these data, an HLA type influence on TCRB rearrangement remained unresolved.

Reverse transcription of all isolated RNA meant that expressed TCRB transcripts were sequenced. The method was immunoSEQ multiplex PCR; TCRdb's version includes in-frame clones alone and lacks a portion of them. In the table there are roughly 500,000 clones, roughly an eighth of which are singletons. This clone was recorded a few times. Its target is unknown. The CDR3 loop spans 15 amino acids. Trimming stripped 5 bases from V and 5 bases from J, with 15 bases between. The germline V gene has CDR1 SGHTA and CDR2 FQGNSA. This chain connects TRBV7-2 to TRBJ2-2; D remains ambiguous. Input material: naive CD4+ T cells from blood. This TCR was recovered from a woman aged 18-29 years in good health. CDR3 region: CASSPFTKVTGELFF. As DNA, the CDR3 is TGTGCCAGCAGCCCCTTCACCAAGGTTACCGGGGAGCTGTTTTTT.